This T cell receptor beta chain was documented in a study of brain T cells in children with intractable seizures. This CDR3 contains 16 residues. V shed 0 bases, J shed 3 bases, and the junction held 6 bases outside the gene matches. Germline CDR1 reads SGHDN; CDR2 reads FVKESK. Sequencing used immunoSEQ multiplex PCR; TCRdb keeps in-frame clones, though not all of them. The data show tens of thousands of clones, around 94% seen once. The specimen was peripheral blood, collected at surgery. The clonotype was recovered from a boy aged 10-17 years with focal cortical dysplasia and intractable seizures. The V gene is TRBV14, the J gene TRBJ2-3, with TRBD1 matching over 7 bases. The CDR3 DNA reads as TGTGCCAGCAGCCAAGAGGGGACAGTTTGGACAGATACGCAGTATTTT. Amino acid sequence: CASSQEGTVWTDTQYF.